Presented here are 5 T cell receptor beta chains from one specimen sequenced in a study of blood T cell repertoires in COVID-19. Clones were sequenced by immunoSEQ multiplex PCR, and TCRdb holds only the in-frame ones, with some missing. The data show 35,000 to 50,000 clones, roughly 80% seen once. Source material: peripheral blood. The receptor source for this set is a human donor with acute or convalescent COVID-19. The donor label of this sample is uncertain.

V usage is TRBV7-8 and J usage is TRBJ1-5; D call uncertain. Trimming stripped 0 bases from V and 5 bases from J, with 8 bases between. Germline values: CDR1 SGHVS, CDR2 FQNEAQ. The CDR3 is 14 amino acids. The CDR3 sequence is CASSLAEQDQPQHF. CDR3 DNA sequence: TGTGCCAGCAGCTTAGCCGAGCAGGATCAGCCCCAGCATTTT.

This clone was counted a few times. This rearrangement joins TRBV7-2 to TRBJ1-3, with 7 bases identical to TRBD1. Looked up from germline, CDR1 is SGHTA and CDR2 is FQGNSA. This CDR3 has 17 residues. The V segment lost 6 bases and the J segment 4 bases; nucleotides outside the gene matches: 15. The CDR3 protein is CASRSPDRLLFGNTIYF. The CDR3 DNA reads TGTGCCAGCAGGAGTCCGGACAGGCTGCTATTCGGAAACACCATATATTTT.

CDR3 sequence: CAWTRTGPGELFF. The CDR3 DNA reads TGTGCCTGGACCAGGACAGGCCCCGGGGAGCTGTTTTTT. This chain uses TRBV30 with TRBJ2-2, with 7 bases matching TRBD1. Trimming cost V 4 bases and J 6 bases; bases outside gene matches: 5. The CDR3 loop spans 13 amino acids. Germline CDR1 and CDR2: GTSNPN and SVGIG (reference sequence).

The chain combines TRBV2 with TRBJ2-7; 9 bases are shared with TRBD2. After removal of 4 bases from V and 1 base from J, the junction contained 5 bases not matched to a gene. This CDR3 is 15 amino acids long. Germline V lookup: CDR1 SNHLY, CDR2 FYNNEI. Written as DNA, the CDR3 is TGTGCCAGCAGTGTTGGACTAGCGAGTTCCTACGAGCAGTACTTC. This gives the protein CASSVGLASSYEQYF.

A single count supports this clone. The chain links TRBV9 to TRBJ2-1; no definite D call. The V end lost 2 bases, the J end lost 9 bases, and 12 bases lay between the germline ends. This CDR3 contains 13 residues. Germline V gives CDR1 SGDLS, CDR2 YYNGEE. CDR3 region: CASSVNVFSEQFF. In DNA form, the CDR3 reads TGTGCCAGCAGCGTCAACGTTTTCAGTGAGCAGTTCTTC.